The 24 T cell receptor beta chains listed next were all sequenced from one sample in a study of T cell responses to AZD1222 COVID-19 vaccine. Repertoires were generated with immunoSEQ multiplex PCR, while TCRdb's copy carries only in-frame clones and drops some. The table records roughly 93,000 clones, around 90% of them present only once. The sample was peripheral blood, taken on day 0 of AZD1222 vaccination. The receptor source for this set is an adult in good health.

The genes are TRBV15 and TRBJ2-3, with a weak D call TRBD1 (5 bases). Trimming removed 1 base at V and 2 bases at J, with 16 bases between. The CDR3 totals 17 residues. The V gene's germline CDR1 is LNHNV and CDR2 YYDKDF (reference sequence). CDR3 DNA: TGTGCCACCAGCAGAGTACACAGGACCTTAGACACAGATACGCAGTATTTT. Translation: CATSRVHRTLDTDTQYF.

In this sample, this clone turned up once. This chain connects TRBV9 to TRBJ2-7; 8 bases are a match to TRBD1. The J segment lost 4 bases and the V segment lost 4 bases, leaving 10 bases of the junction unmatched. Germline CDR1 and CDR2: SGDLS and YYNGEE. The CDR3 sequence is 15 residues long. The CDR3 sequence is CASSTLPGQEYEQYF. CDR3 in DNA: TGTGCCAGCAGCACCCTACCGGGACAGGAGTACGAGCAGTACTTC.

A single count supports this clone. The J gene is TRBJ2-3, the V gene TRBV5-1, with D unresolved. The CDR3 consists of 14 residues. V lost 0 bases and J lost 1, with 6 bases in between. CDR1 is SGHRS, CDR2 YFSETQ, per germline. The CDR3 region is CASSLAQGTDTQYF. The DNA for the CDR3 is TGCGCCAGCAGCTTGGCCCAAGGCACAGATACGCAGTATTTT.

This chain uses TRBV4-1 with TRBJ2-1, with D uncertain. This CDR3 region has 15 residues. Germline V lookup: CDR1 MGHRA, CDR2 YSYEKL. V lost 0 bases and J 0 bases, leaving 6 bases between the germline ends. The CDR3 DNA is TGCGCCAGCAGCCAAGATAGTAGCTCCTACAATGAGCAGTTCTTC. Its protein product is CASSQDSSSYNEQFF.

This chain links TRBV27 with TRBJ2-7, with 11 nucleotides matching TRBD1. This CDR3 has 12 amino acids. Germline CDR1 reads MNHEY; CDR2 reads SMNVEV (reference sequence). V shed 8 bases and J 4 bases; nucleotides not matched to a gene: 1. The chain's CDR3 is CASGTGGYEQYF. DNA for the CDR3: TGTGCCAGCGGGACAGGGGGTTACGAGCAGTACTTC.

V gene TRBV4-1 combines with J gene TRBJ2-7, with a weak D call TRBD1 (5 bases). Germline values: CDR1 MGHRA, CDR2 YSYEKL. This CDR3 has 15 amino acids. Between the trimmed V and J ends, which lost 0 bases and 2 bases, there was a span of 11 bases. CDR3 amino acids: CASSQEVQGAYEQYF. The CDR3 DNA follows: TGCGCCAGCAGCCAAGAAGTTCAGGGTGCCTACGAGCAGTACTTC.

The V call is TRBV10-3, the J call TRBJ2-1, with 7 nucleotides matching TRBD2. Trimming at V came to 9 bases and at J to 9 bases, leaving 11 bases not matched to a gene. The CDR3 is 13 residues long. The germline CDR1 and CDR2 sequences are ENHRY and SYGVKD. The CDR3 region has the DNA TGTGCCATAACTCGACCGGGGGGAAGTGAGCAGTTCTTC. Its protein is CAITRPGGSEQFF.

This clone was recorded a few times. The gene calls are TRBV7-9 and TRBJ1-1, with 9 bases matching TRBD1. Trimming at V came to 5 bases and at J to 0 bases, leaving 4 bases not matched to a gene. Germline CDR1 SEHNR, CDR2 FQNEAQ (reference sequence). This CDR3 has 15 amino acids. CDR3 sequence reads: CASSAHRGLNTEAFF. CDR3 nucleotides: TGTGCCAGCAGCGCCCACAGGGGGCTGAACACTGAAGCTTTCTTT. Drawing the rest from reference TRBV7-9 and TRBJ1-1, the complete variable domain is DTGVSQNPRHKITKRGQNVTFRCDPISEHNRLYWYRQTLGQGPEFLTYFQNEAQLEKSRLLSDRFSAERPKGSFSTLEIQRTEQGDSAMYLCASSAHRGLNTEAFFGQGTRLTVV.

V and J are TRBV2 and TRBJ1-3; 8 bases agree with TRBD1. J lost 2 bases, V lost 2 bases, and 5 bases had no gene match. The V gene's germline CDR1 is SNHLY and CDR2 FYNNEI. The CDR3 is made up of 16 amino acids. CDR3 residues: CASSEFQGATGNTIYF. DNA of the CDR3: TGTGCCAGCAGTGAATTCCAGGGGGCGACTGGAAACACCATATATTTT.

The chain combines TRBV30 with TRBJ2-7; no clear D. In germline, CDR1 is GTSNPN, CDR2 SVGIG (reference sequence). The CDR3 has 14 residues. V was shortened by 0 bases and J by 0 bases, with 9 bases between the two germline ends. CDR3 sequence: CAWSVSPASYEQYF. CDR3 nucleotide sequence: TGTGCCTGGAGTGTATCCCCCGCCTCCTACGAGCAGTACTTC.

The chain has TRBV7-8 and TRBJ2-7; 7 bases align to TRBD2. CDR3 length: 17 amino acids. V was clipped by 0 bases and J by 4 bases; unmatched bases: 12. The germline V gene has CDR1 SGHVS and CDR2 FQNEAQ. This CDR3 reads CASSLALTSASMYEQYF. In DNA, the CDR3 is TGTGCCAGCAGCTTAGCGTTAACTAGCGCAAGCATGTACGAGCAGTACTTC. The whole variable domain, remainder taken from reference TRBV7-8 and TRBJ2-7, is GAGVSQSPRYKVAKRGQDVALRCDPISGHVSLFWYQQALGQGPEFLTYFQNEAQLDKSGLPSDRFFAERPEGSVSTLKIQRTQQEDSAVYLCASSLALTSASMYEQYFGPGTRLTVT.

The chain links TRBV4-3 to TRBJ2-2, with D perhaps TRBD2 (5 bases). There are 13 residues in the CDR3. V lost 2 bases and J lost 5, with 6 bases in between. CDR1 LGHNA and CDR2 YSLEER come from the germline V gene. The CDR3 sequence is CASSQRETGELFF. The CDR3 DNA is TGCGCCAGCAGCCAAAGGGAGACCGGGGAGCTGTTTTTT.

This clone was picked up a small number of times. This chain links TRBV19 with TRBJ2-7; D not certain. The ends were cut back, 7 bases at V and 6 bases at J, with 13 bases in the middle. Germline V gene lookup returns CDR1 LNHDA and CDR2 SQIVND (reference sequence). This CDR3 is 12 amino acids long. This CDR3 reads CASTSSTREQYF. In DNA, the CDR3 is TGTGCCAGTACCTCGTCGACCCGCGAGCAGTACTTC. Drawing the rest from reference TRBV19 and TRBJ2-7, the complete variable domain is DGGITQSPKYLFRKEGQNVTLSCEQNLNHDAMYWYRQDPGQGLRLIYYSQIVNDFQKGDIAEGYSVSREKKESFPLTVTSAQKNPTAFYLCASTSSTREQYFGPGTRLTVT.

The chain employs TRBV4-3 and TRBJ2-3; D uncertain. The CDR3 consists of 13 residues. Germline V CDR1 and CDR2: LGHNA, YSLEER. Deletions cut 3 bases from V and 8 bases from J, with 12 bases between. CDR3 residues: CASSQGRVATQYF. DNA of the CDR3: TGCGCCAGCAGCCAGGGCCGGGTTGCTACGCAGTATTTT.

This chain joins TRBV28 and TRBJ2-1; D is possibly TRBD1 (5 bases). V was clipped by 1 base and J by 5 bases, with 12 bases between them. This CDR3 comprises 15 residues. Germline V gene sequence: CDR1 MDHEN, CDR2 SYDVKM. CDR3: CASSLSGRADNEQFF. For the CDR3, the DNA is TGTGCCAGCAGTTTATCTGGCAGGGCCGACAATGAGCAGTTCTTC.

This clone was observed once. The chain combines TRBV19 with TRBJ1-1; D is unresolved. Trimming stripped 7 bases from V and 1 base from J, with 4 bases between. The germline gives CDR1 LNHDA, CDR2 SQIVND (reference sequence). The CDR3 contains 11 residues. In nucleotides, the CDR3 is TGTGCCAGTAATTCGAACACTGAAGCTTTCTTT. This translates into CASNSNTEAFF.

This clone was seen just once. The chain joins TRBV7-2 to TRBJ2-2; D is unclear. V lost 4 bases and J 4 bases, leaving 7 bases between the germline ends. The length of the CDR3 is 13 residues. Germline loops: CDR1 SGHTA, CDR2 FQGNSA. CDR3 sequence reads: CASSSVPTGELFF. CDR3 DNA sequence: TGTGCCAGCAGCTCAGTTCCCACCGGGGAGCTGTTTTTT.

The CDR3 loop is CASSLPGPNTGELFF. CDR3 nucleotide sequence: TGCGCCAGCAGCTTGCCAGGACCGAACACCGGGGAGCTGTTTTTT. The chain combines TRBV5-1 with TRBJ2-2; D ambiguous. The CDR3 consists of 15 residues. V lost 1 base to trimming and J lost 0 bases, with 7 bases between them. Germline V lookup: CDR1 SGHRS, CDR2 YFSETQ.

This chain links TRBV10-3 with TRBJ1-5; perhaps TRBD1 as D (5 bases). CDR3 length equals 14 residues. Germline loops: CDR1 ENHRY, CDR2 SYGVKD. Trimming took 8 bases from V and 0 from J, leaving 11 bases between them. The DNA for the CDR3 is TGTGCCATCTCGGGGGATCTTAGCAATCAGCCCCAGCATTTT. It encodes CAISGDLSNQPQHF.

This clone came up once. The final CDR3 position lacks the conserved phenylalanine or tryptophan, pointing to a likely read error. No DNA is shown, since the ends of the CDR3 on it are uncertain; the CDR3 is the one TCRdb lists. This chain connects TRBV7-2 to TRBJ1-2. The CDR3 is made up of 12 amino acids, end residues included. CDR1 is SGHTA, CDR2 FQGNSA, per germline. This CDR3 reads CASSLDTGTPSS.

The V and J genes are TRBV28 and TRBJ1-5; D possibly corresponds to TRBD1 (5 bases). V was cut by 5 bases and J by 5 bases, with 19 bases left in between. The CDR3 sequence is 16 residues long. Looked up from germline, CDR1 is MDHEN and CDR2 is SYDVKM. The CDR3 region has the DNA TGTGCCAGCAGTCCCGCCGGGACCCTGTTCGATCAGCCCCAGCATTTT. This gives the protein CASSPAGTLFDQPQHF.

This chain connects TRBV6-6 to TRBJ1-5; tentatively, D is TRBD1 (5 bases). The CDR3 loop spans 14 amino acids. The germline V gene encodes CDR1 MNHNY and CDR2 SVGAGI (reference sequence). The V gene lost 9 bases and the J gene lost 7 bases, with 19 bases spanning the gap. CDR3 sequence (DNA): TGTGCCAGTAAGCCGGGACCCATTCCACAGCCCCAGCATTTT. This sequence encodes CASKPGPIPQPQHF.

The chain couples TRBV28 to TRBJ2-3, with a weak D call TRBD2 (6 bases). The CDR3 is made up of 14 amino acids. The V gene lost 8 bases and the J gene lost 3 bases, with 15 bases spanning the gap. Germline V CDR1 and CDR2: MDHEN, SYDVKM. CDR3 sequence: CASLRRGITDTQYF. In DNA form, the CDR3 reads TGTGCCAGCTTGAGGCGGGGCATTACAGATACGCAGTATTTT.

This chain uses TRBV29-1 with TRBJ2-7; D is undetermined. This CDR3 has 11 residues. The V end lost 4 bases, the J end lost 0 bases, and 4 bases lay between the germline ends. Germline values: CDR1 SQVTM, CDR2 ANQGSEA. This chain's CDR3 is CSVGGSYEQYF. The CDR3 region has the DNA TGCAGCGTTGGGGGCTCCTACGAGCAGTACTTC.